These 4 T cell receptor beta chains originate from one sample sequenced in a study of cytomegalovirus exposure and HLA in healthy donors. The PCR ran on 60 Vbeta and 13 Jbeta primers. Data came from immunoSEQ multiplex PCR; TCRdb stores just in-frame clones and leaves some out. The profile shows 170,000 or so clones, 80% of them singletons. Sequenced input: PBMCs. The receptors stem from a boy younger than 18 in good health and CMV-seronegative.

This clone was observed a few times. This chain uses TRBV6-4 with TRBJ2-3; maybe TRBD2 (5 bases). The CDR3 runs to 14 residues. Germline CDR1 and CDR2: MRHNA and SNTAGT. Trimming cost V 3 bases and J 4 bases, with 11 bases left between them. This CDR3 is CASSEASGADTQYF. DNA of the CDR3: TGTGCCAGCAGTGAAGCCTCCGGGGCAGATACGCAGTATTTT.

The rearrangement joins TRBV2 to TRBJ2-5, with D maybe TRBD2 (5 bases). Trimming took off 7 bases at V and 5 bases at J, with 17 bases between the two ends. Per germline, CDR1 SNHLY and CDR2 FYNNEI. This CDR3 spans 14 amino acids. For the CDR3, the DNA is TGTGCCAGCACCTTGACGAGGGTCGGGGAGACCCAGTACTTC. This sequence encodes CASTLTRVGETQYF.

The chain recombines TRBV4-1 with TRBJ1-1; TRBD1 agrees at 7 bases. This CDR3 region has 14 residues. Germline V lookup: CDR1 MGHRA, CDR2 YSYEKL. The ends lost 0 bases at V and 11 bases at J; junction bases unmatched: 9. The CDR3 reads CASSQDLVTGRAFF. CDR3 sequence (DNA): TGCGCCAGCAGCCAAGATCTTGTGACAGGGAGGGCTTTCTTT.

This clone was recorded only once. The CDR3 DNA follows: TGTGCCAGCAGCAACCCCGGGACTAGAGAAGAGACCCAGTACTTC. Amino acid sequence: CASSNPGTREETQYF. The V and J genes are TRBV7-3 and TRBJ2-5; 8 nucleotides match TRBD2. This CDR3 spans 15 amino acids. The germline CDR1 and CDR2 sequences are SGHTA and FQGTGA. The ends lost 5 bases at V and 3 bases at J; junction bases unmatched: 8.